The 13 T cell receptor beta chains given below trace back to one sample, sequenced in a study of blood T cell repertoires in COVID-19. The table came from immunoSEQ multiplex PCR; TCRdb's copy has only in-frame clones and leaves some out. The top ten hold 5.2% of the sample, which has about 210,000 clones, approximately 85% seen once. The sequenced material came from peripheral blood. The source of these receptors is a woman aged 70-85 years with COVID-19, enrolled during active disease.

The genes are TRBV14 and TRBJ2-2; 7 bases agree with TRBD2. Germline V gene data show CDR1 as SGHDN and CDR2 as FVKESK. V gave up 4 bases and J gave up 3 bases; unmatched junction bases: 2. The CDR3 has 14 amino acids. The CDR3 region is CASSLSGYTGELFF. CDR3 coding DNA: TGTGCCAGCAGCCTTAGCGGGTACACCGGGGAGCTGTTTTTT.

This chain joins TRBV5-8 and TRBJ1-6; possible D gene TRBD1, 5 bases. The CDR3 length is 18 residues. Trimming removed 4 bases from V and 12 bases from J, with 29 bases in between. Germline V gene lookup returns CDR1 SGHTS and CDR2 YDEGEE. CDR3 nucleotide sequence: TGTGCCAGCAGCGCTCAGGGTGATGCCCTCCCGTTGATGAGACCCCTCCACTTT. This translates into CASSAQGDALPLMRPLHF.

The chain is built from TRBV7-3 and TRBJ1-5; D is unclear. The germline V gene encodes CDR1 SGHTA and CDR2 FQGTGA. Trimming removed 5 bases at V and 6 bases at J, with 11 bases between. The CDR3 is made up of 13 amino acids. CDR3 loop: CASSITEGQPQHF. CDR3 DNA sequence: TGTGCCAGCAGCATCACAGAAGGTCAGCCCCAGCATTTT.

The V and J genes are TRBV18 and TRBJ2-7; 9 nucleotides line up with TRBD1. V lost 5 bases, J lost 4 bases, and 6 bases stayed unmatched. Germline CDR1 reads KGHSH; CDR2 reads LQKENI. This CDR3 contains 14 residues. The CDR3 DNA sequence: TGTGCCAGCTCATACGGGACAGGGCTTTACGAGCAGTACTTC. It specifies CASSYGTGLYEQYF.

This chain joins TRBV27 and TRBJ2-1; the D is unclear. Germline CDR1 reads MNHEY; CDR2 reads SMNVEV (reference sequence). The length of the CDR3 is 11 residues. V dropped 7 bases and J dropped 7 bases, with 8 bases sitting between them. The CDR3 loop reads CASTPANEQFF. The DNA of the CDR3 is TGTGCCAGCACCCCAGCGAATGAGCAGTTCTTC.

The chain has TRBV5-8 and TRBJ1-6; D gene ambiguous. The length of the CDR3 is 16 residues. The V end was cut by 0 bases, the J end by 5 bases, with 12 bases between. Per germline, CDR1 SGHTS and CDR2 YDEGEE. DNA for the CDR3: TGTGCCAGCAGCTTGGAGCACAGCGGACATAATTCACCCCTCCACTTT. It codes for CASSLEHSGHNSPLHF.

This clone appeared many times. The CDR3 bases are TGTGCCATCGTCCGACAGGGCGGGGAGCCCCAGCATTTT. Its protein product is CAIVRQGGEPQHF. The J gene is TRBJ1-5, the V gene TRBV21-1; the table calls TRBD1, which could not be checked here. TRBV21-1 is labeled a pseudogene. This CDR3 is 13 amino acids long.

The chain is built from TRBV28 and TRBJ2-2; 11 bases fit TRBD2. The germline CDR1 and CDR2 sequences are MDHEN and SYDVKM. The CDR3 contains 15 residues. V dropped 7 bases and J dropped 4; count of bases not matched to a gene: 5. The DNA of the CDR3 is TGTGCCAGCAACGATAGCGGGAGGGCCACCGGGGAGCTGTTTTTT. Translation gives CASNDSGRATGELFF.

The chain has TRBV19 and TRBJ2-1; 9 nucleotides align to TRBD2. V shed 6 bases and J 7 bases; nucleotides not matched to a gene: 10. Germline CDR1 and CDR2: LNHDA and SQIVND (reference sequence). The CDR3 has 15 amino acids. CDR3 DNA sequence: TGTGCCAGTAGCCTATCGGCTAGCGGGAAGAATGAGCAGTTCTTC. It encodes CASSLSASGKNEQFF.

The genes are TRBV21-1 and TRBJ2-4; no DNA check was done on the table's D call, TRBD2. TRBV21-1 is a listed pseudogene. CDR3 length: 17 amino acids. The CDR3 DNA follows: TGTGCCAGCAGTCCGGGACTAGCGGGAGAAGCCAAAAACATTCAGTACTTC. This gives the protein CASSPGLAGEAKNIQYF.

The chain carries TRBV5-1 and TRBJ1-1; perhaps TRBD1 as D (6 bases). Germline CDR1 SGHRS, CDR2 YFSETQ. This CDR3 is 15 amino acids long. The V end was cut by 0 bases, the J end by 1 base, with 10 bases between. The CDR3 DNA sequence: TGCGCCAGCAGCTTGGAGGACAGCCCGAACACTGAAGCTTTCTTT. Encoded protein: CASSLEDSPNTEAFF.

V gene TRBV28 combines with J gene TRBJ1-4; D remains ambiguous. Germline V gene sequence: CDR1 MDHEN, CDR2 SYDVKM. Deletions cut 3 bases from V and 11 bases from J, with 13 bases between. The CDR3 covers 13 residues. CDR3 sequence: CASSFPIAAKLFF. For the CDR3, the DNA is TGTGCCAGCAGTTTTCCAATCGCGGCCAAACTGTTTTTT.

This chain uses TRBV5-8 with TRBJ1-5; D uncertain. Deletions cut 0 bases from V and 1 base from J, with 5 bases between. From germline, CDR1 is SGHTS and CDR2 YDEGEE. CDR3 length: 14 amino acids. CDR3 region: CASSLGLSNQPQHF. Written as DNA, the CDR3 is TGTGCCAGCAGCTTGGGCCTAAGCAATCAGCCCCAGCATTTT.